A single sample gave rise to the 21 T cell receptor beta chains below, sequenced in a study of T cell repertoires in ileal Crohn's disease (dated by TCRdb to the late 2010s). The library was prepared using the immunoSEQ multiplex PCR assay. Imported from immuneACCESS, the table was reduced by TCRdb to in-frame sequences with V and J called. These copies leave out some clones; in studies compared against another copy, an unresolved V gene accounts for under half, and the cause of the remainder is not known. The sample includes around 7,500 clones, with around 72% observed a single time. The ten largest make up approximately 43% of the sample. What this sample's time point label stands for: proximal margin of the surgical specimen (macroscopically non-inflamed). Sequenced input: ileal tissue. These receptors all stem from an adult with Crohn's disease.

The chain joins TRBV27 to TRBJ2-3, with 8 bases lining up with TRBD2. With V trimmed by 3 bases and J by 0 bases, 2 bases remained unmatched. From germline, CDR1 is MNHEY and CDR2 SMNVEV (reference sequence). This CDR3 is 15 amino acids long. CDR3 nucleotides: TGTGCCAGCAGTTTCGAGCGGGGGAGCACAGATACGCAGTATTTT. Its translation is CASSFERGSTDTQYF.

V usage is TRBV5-4 and J usage is TRBJ2-5; a possible D gene is TRBD1 (7 bases). The CDR3 contains 14 residues. V was cut by 4 bases and J by 4 bases, with 14 bases left in between. Germline V gene sequence: CDR1 SGHNT, CDR2 YYREEE (reference sequence). For the CDR3, the DNA is TGTGCCAGCAGCGTCCTCCAGGGGGGAGAGACCCAGTACTTC. Its protein is CASSVLQGGETQYF.

J is TRBJ2-3 and V is TRBV7-3; D uncertain. This CDR3 comprises 12 residues. The V end lost 1 base, the J end lost 5 bases, and 4 bases lay between the germline ends. The V gene's germline CDR1 is SGHTA and CDR2 FQGTGA. The CDR3 sequence: CASSLSRDTQYF. CDR3 nucleotides: TGTGCCAGCAGCTTAAGCCGAGATACGCAGTATTTT.

The chain employs TRBV11-2 and TRBJ2-5; D remains unclear. The CDR3 sequence is 16 residues long. Germline V gene sequence: CDR1 SGHAT, CDR2 FQNNGV. Trimming stripped 3 bases from V and 5 bases from J, with 19 bases between. The CDR3 DNA sequence: TGTGCCAGCAGCTTCTCCGCGCGGCGTTTTATGGAGACCCAGTACTTC. It translates to CASSFSARRFMETQYF.

This rearrangement joins TRBV9 to TRBJ2-5, with D possibly called TRBD1 or TRBD2 (5 bases each). This CDR3 comprises 14 residues. Trimming pared 4 bases from V and 13 bases from J, leaving 23 bases between. From germline, CDR1 is SGDLS and CDR2 YYNGEE. CDR3 loop: CASSPNPTGPTMYF. CDR3 nucleotides: TGTGCCAGCAGCCCTAACCCGACGGGACCCACCATGTACTTC.

The V call is TRBV11-2, the J call TRBJ2-3; D not certain. This CDR3 is 12 amino acids long. V lost 2 bases to trimming and J lost 7 bases, with 7 bases between them. In germline, CDR1 is SGHAT, CDR2 FQNNGV. In DNA, the CDR3 is TGTGCCAGCAGCTTATTTAGTAATACGCAGTATTTT. Protein sequence: CASSLFSNTQYF.

The V gene is TRBV18, the J gene TRBJ1-5; D remains unclear. In germline, CDR1 is KGHSH, CDR2 LQKENI. The CDR3 runs to 13 residues. V shed 3 bases and J shed 2 bases, with 5 bases lying between them. The CDR3 DNA reads TGTGCCAGCTCACCTGATCGCAATCAGCCCCAGCATTTT. Its protein product is CASSPDRNQPQHF.

This chain joins TRBV5-3 and TRBJ2-5; D is ambiguous. TRBV5-3 is labeled an ORF, and its function is uncertain. The CDR3 spans 10 residues. V was trimmed by 6 bases and J by 3 bases, leaving 3 bases between them. The CDR3 DNA reads TGTGCCAGAAAGAAAGAGACCCAGTACTTC. Translated: CARKKETQYF.

This chain uses TRBV19 with TRBJ2-2, with D unclear. The germline CDR1 and CDR2 sequences are LNHDA and SQIVND (reference sequence). This CDR3 is built from 16 residues. V lost 3 bases to trimming and J lost 4 bases, with 15 bases between them. CDR3 nucleotides: TGTGCCAGTAGTATGAACCCCCGATTACGCACCGGGGAGCTGTTTTTT. It yields the protein CASSMNPRLRTGELFF.

The genes are TRBV28 and TRBJ2-7; 9 nucleotides line up with TRBD1. CDR1 and CDR2 (germline): MDHEN, SYDVKM. With V trimmed by 6 bases and J by 0 bases, 3 bases remained unmatched. There are 14 residues in the CDR3. The CDR3 DNA reads as TGTGCCAGCAGGGAGACAGGGGGCTCCTACGAGCAGTACTTC. It yields the protein CASRETGGSYEQYF. The variable domain in full, completed from reference TRBV28 and TRBJ2-7, reads DVKVTQSSRYLVKRTGEKVFLECVQDMDHENMFWYRQDPGLGLRLIYFSYDVKMKEKGDIPEGYSVSREKKERFSLILESASTNQTSMYLCASRETGGSYEQYFGPGTRLTVT.

This clone was counted between two and nine times. The chain links TRBV7-9 to TRBJ1-5, with no clear D. Trimming removed 5 bases from V and 0 bases from J, with 8 bases in between. The CDR3 extends over 14 amino acids. Germline lookup yields CDR1 SEHNR and CDR2 FQNEAQ (reference sequence). CDR3 sequence: CASSKGGSNQPQHF. CDR3 sequence (DNA): TGTGCCAGCAGCAAAGGCGGTAGCAATCAGCCCCAGCATTTT.

The gene calls are TRBV18 and TRBJ2-1; D unresolved. The CDR3 has 16 residues. Germline V gene lookup returns CDR1 KGHSH and CDR2 LQKENI. With 0 bases removed from V and 6 bases from J, the gap between germline ends came to 15 bases. This CDR3 is CASSPPGSRALNEQFF. CDR3 bases: TGTGCCAGCTCACCACCGGGATCTAGGGCCCTCAATGAGCAGTTCTTC. The variable domain in full, completed from reference TRBV18 and TRBJ2-1, reads NAGVMQNPRHLVRRRGQEARLRCSPMKGHSHVYWYRQLPEEGLKFMVYLQKENIIDESGMPKERFSAEFPKEGPSILRIQQVVRGDSAAYFCASSPPGSRALNEQFFGPGTRLTVL.

The V and J genes are TRBV10-3 and TRBJ1-1; TRBD1 might be the D (5 bases). This CDR3 is built from 13 residues. V dropped 10 bases and J dropped 1 base, with 13 bases sitting between them. The germline V gene encodes CDR1 ENHRY and CDR2 SYGVKD. The CDR3 DNA reads as TGTGCCAGCAGGGAGACAGAGAACACTGAAGCTTTCTTT. It codes for CASRETENTEAFF.

This chain uses TRBV7-3 with TRBJ2-2, with TRBD1 matching 7 bases. Germline V lookup: CDR1 SGHTA, CDR2 FQGTGA. The trim removed 3 bases at V and 6 bases at J, leaving 7 bases unmatched. The CDR3 runs 15 residues. The DNA of the CDR3 is TGTGCCAGCAGCTTTGCGACAGGGTTGGCCGGGGAGCTGTTTTTT. Amino acids: CASSFATGLAGELFF. Complete variable domain (other parts from reference TRBV7-3 and TRBJ2-2): GAGVSQTPSNKVTEKGKYVELRCDPISGHTALYWYRQSLGQGPEFLIYFQGTGAADDSGLPNDRFFAVRPEGSVSTLKIQRTERGDSAVYLCASSFATGLAGELFFGEGSRLTVL.

V is TRBV19 and J is TRBJ1-4; 7 bases are a match to TRBD1. CDR3 length equals 16 residues. Unmatched junction bases numbered 11, after V lost 8 bases and J lost 2 bases. Germline-derived CDR1 and CDR2 are LNHDA and SQIVND (reference sequence). CDR3 DNA: TGTGCCAGTTGCGAGTGGAGGGGGCGGACTAATGAAAAACTGTTTTTT. This codes for CASCEWRGRTNEKLFF.

This rearrangement joins TRBV6-1 to TRBJ1-2; the D is unclear. V lost 9 bases to trimming and J lost 7 bases, with 6 bases between them. The CDR3 totals 9 residues. Germline loops: CDR1 MNHNS, CDR2 SASEGT. The CDR3 nucleotides read TGTGCCAGTGGTGGTGGCTACACCTTC. Translating it yields CASGGGYTF.

The V call is TRBV20-1, the J call TRBJ2-3, with a possible D match to TRBD1 (5 bases). V gave up 3 bases and J gave up 5 bases, with 6 bases separating them. The CDR3 length is 11 residues. Germline-derived CDR1 and CDR2 are DFQATT and SNEGSKA (reference sequence). The CDR3 region is CSASRGDTQYF. CDR3 nucleotide sequence: TGCAGTGCTAGTAGGGGAGATACGCAGTATTTT.

V usage is TRBV11-1 and J usage is TRBJ2-1; tentative D call: TRBD2 (5 bases). The length of the CDR3 is 14 residues. Trimming stripped 0 bases from V and 2 bases from J, with 5 bases between. The germline V gene has CDR1 SGHAT and CDR2 FQDESV (reference sequence). CDR3 DNA: TGTGCCAGCAGCTTAGCCGGGACCTACAATGAGCAGTTCTTC. Protein product: CASSLAGTYNEQFF.

This chain uses TRBV6-6 with TRBJ2-5, with D maybe TRBD2 (5 bases). The CDR3 contains 12 residues. Germline loops: CDR1 MNHNY, CDR2 SVGAGI (reference sequence). V was pared by 4 bases and J by 7 bases, with 10 bases between. The CDR3 protein is CASSWVAGTQYF. CDR3 nucleotides: TGTGCCAGCAGTTGGGTGGCGGGGACCCAGTACTTC.

The chain employs TRBV9 and TRBJ1-6; D not certain. Germline-derived CDR1 and CDR2 are SGDLS and YYNGEE. The V end was cut by 0 bases, the J end by 6 bases, with 10 bases between. This CDR3 comprises 15 residues. CDR3 DNA: TGTGCCAGCAGCGTAGCTAGTCACCTTAATTCACCCCTCCACTTT. It specifies CASSVASHLNSPLHF.

The chain joins TRBV7-2 to TRBJ2-7; tentatively, D is TRBD2 (5 bases). This CDR3 comprises 15 residues. V dropped 2 bases and J dropped 0 bases, with 11 bases sitting between them. Germline V lookup: CDR1 SGHTA, CDR2 FQGNSA. The CDR3: CASSLLMGSSYEQYF. CDR3 DNA: TGTGCCAGCAGCTTACTCATGGGGAGCTCCTACGAGCAGTACTTC.